A selection of T cell receptor beta chains follows, all from one sample in a study of blood T cell repertoires in COVID-19. Generated by immunoSEQ multiplex PCR, the TCRdb table keeps only in-frame clones and is missing some. The data hold about 95,000 clones, with 75% to 85% observed a single time. Specimen: peripheral blood. The receptors originated from an elderly man with COVID-19, enrolled during active disease. CDR3s include the opening cysteine and the closing phenylalanine or tryptophan. Each record gives: J gene, D gene, V gene, clone size, CDR3 DNA, CDR3 protein. D genes are given only for firm matches. Rows give clone size only sometimes, using once, few, many, or a class for an expanded clone.

>TRBJ1-5|.|TRBV6-5|.
TGTGCCAGCAGTACCGACTCACGGCGAAAGTCCCAGCATTTT
CASSTDSRRKSQHF
>TRBJ2-5|.|TRBV5-1|.
TGCGCCAGCAGCTTGGAGACAGGCCAAGAGACCCAGTACTTC
CASSLETGQETQYF
>TRBJ1-4|.|TRBV5-4|.
TGTGCCAGCAGCACCCAGACAGCCGATAATGAAAAACTGTTTTTT
CASSTQTADNEKLFF
>TRBJ2-7|TRBD1|TRBV24-1|.
TGTGCCACCAGTGATAAACAGGGGCCCTACGAGCAGTACTTC
CATSDKQGPYEQYF
>TRBJ2-7|.|TRBV4-1|.
TGCGCCAGCAGCCTTTACCGGGAGAACTACGAGCAGTACTTC
CASSLYRENYEQYF
>TRBJ1-1|TRBD1|TRBV5-1|.
TGCGCCAGCAGCACCGACAGGGGGTGGACTGAAGCTTTCTTT
CASSTDRGWTEAFF
>TRBJ2-7|TRBD1|TRBV4-2|.
TGTGCCAGCAGCCAAGATACCGAGGGGGCAGGCGAGCAGTACTTC
CASSQDTEGAGEQYF
>TRBJ1-2|.|TRBV15|.
TGTGCCACCAGCTTTTCTCTCGGTCCTAACTATGGCTACACCTTC
CATSFSLGPNYGYTF
>TRBJ1-1|.|TRBV9|.
TGTGCCAGCAGCGTCGAGGATTCGAGGACTGAAGCTTTCTTT
CASSVEDSRTEAFF
>TRBJ1-4|.|TRBV19|.
TGTGCCAGTAGTAGAGGGAGTGAAAAACTGTTTTTT
CASSRGSEKLFF
>TRBJ2-3|TRBD2|TRBV18|.
TGTGCCAGCCGGACTAGCGGGGGGGCAGATACGCAGTATTTT
CASRTSGGADTQYF
>TRBJ1-3|.|TRBV11-2|few
TGTGCCAGCAGCTTCGGTTCCGGGTTCTCTGGAAACACCATATATTTT
CASSFGSGFSGNTIYF
>TRBJ2-7|.|TRBV5-1|once
TGCGCCAGCAGCTTGGAGGGGGGGGCGCCGCACTCCTACGAGCAGTACTTC
CASSLEGGAPHSYEQYF
>TRBJ2-4|.|TRBV7-6|few
TGTGCCAGCAGCTACGACTGGTTTAGCGAGCCCCCTTTAAACATTCAGTACTTC
CASSYDWFSEPPLNIQYF
>TRBJ2-2|TRBD2|TRBV28|.
TGTGCCAGCAGTTTCGTAGCGGGCGAGGGGACCGGGGAGCTGTTTTTT
CASSFVAGEGTGELFF
>TRBJ1-5|.|TRBV7-2|.
TGTGCCAGCAGCTCGCAGGTAGGACAGCCCCAGCATTTT
CASSSQVGQPQHF
>TRBJ2-1|TRBD2|TRBV7-3|.
TGTGCCAGCAGCTTAGACCCCAGCGGGGATGAGCAGTTCTTC
CASSLDPSGDEQFF
>TRBJ2-7|.|TRBV29-1|.
TGCAGCGTTGGTTTTCGTGGACTTTACGAGCAGTACTTC
CSVGFRGLYEQYF
>TRBJ1-1|.|TRBV7-2|.
TGTGCCAGCAGCTTAGAGGGACAAGTAAAAGCTTTCTTT
CASSLEGQVKAFF
>TRBJ2-2|TRBD2|TRBV9|once
TGTGCCAGCAGCGTAGTTGGCGGGGGGGACACCGGGGAGCTGTTTTTT
CASSVVGGGDTGELFF
>TRBJ2-7|.|TRBV30|.
TGTGCCTGGAAAGCCGGCGGCTACGAGCAGTACTTC
CAWKAGGYEQYF
>TRBJ2-1|TRBD2|TRBV7-9|.
TGTGCCAGCAGCTCAAATCGACTAGCGGGGTACAATGAGCAGTTCTTC
CASSSNRLAGYNEQFF
>TRBJ2-7|TRBD1|TRBV18|.
TGTGCCAGCTCACCTACAACCGGGACAGGGTCCTACGAGCAGTACTTC
CASSPTTGTGSYEQYF
>TRBJ1-2|.|TRBV30|few
TGTGCCTGGAGTCGAGAGCTTCGAGGCTATGGCTACACCTTC
CAWSRELRGYGYTF
>TRBJ1-2|TRBD1|TRBV29-1|.
TGCAGCGGGACACAGGGGTCTGGCTACACCTTC
CSGTQGSGYTF
>TRBJ2-1|TRBD2|TRBV7-6|few
TGTGCCAGCAGCTCCCCAGTGGGGAGGGGATACAATGAGCAGTTCTTC
CASSSPVGRGYNEQFF
>TRBJ1-1|.|TRBV21-1|.
TGTGCCAGCAGCAAAGGAAAGAGGGGGCATTCGGACACTGAAGCTTTCTTT
CASSKGKRGHSDTEAFF
>TRBJ2-3|.|TRBV5-1|.
TGCGCCAGCAGCCTGGGGACTGGCGGGGGCACAGATACGCAGTATTTT
CASSLGTGGGTDTQYF
>TRBJ1-2|.|TRBV19|.
TGTGCCAGTAGTACTCCAGGAGGTACCTATGGCTACACCTTC
CASSTPGGTYGYTF
>TRBJ1-3|.|TRBV21-1|.
TGTGCCAGCAGCAAAAGCCGACAGGGGGACTCTGGAAACACCATATATTTT
CASSKSRQGDSGNTIYF
>TRBJ1-2|.|TRBV27|once
TGTGCCAGCAGGCAGTGGGGGGTCAAATTCTATGGCTACACCTTC
CASRQWGVKFYGYTF
>TRBJ2-2|.|TRBV9|.
TGTGCCAGCAGCCCCCGAGGAGAATTCCACGGGGAGCTGTTTTTT
CASSPRGEFHGELFF
>TRBJ1-4|.|TRBV5-1|once
TGCGCCAGCAGCTCCGCCGACCCCCGAGGAGATGAAAAACTGTTTTTT
CASSSADPRGDEKLFF
>TRBJ1-1|TRBD1|TRBV10-1|.
TGCGCCAGCAGTGAAGGGACAGGAGTCGGAGCTTTCTTT
CASSEGTGVGAFF
>TRBJ1-6|.|TRBV7-9|.
TGTGCCAGCTCGACAGCGAGTCATAATTCACCCCTCCACTTT
CASSTASHNSPLHF
>TRBJ1-5|.|TRBV3-1/TRBV3-2|.
TGTGCCAGCAGCCAAGTGGGGAGTCAGCCCCAGCATTTT
CASSQVGSQPQHF